Detailed here is one T cell receptor (beta chain). Its antigen remains unknown. Extracted RNA was reverse transcribed into cDNA, the sequencing template. Here immunoSEQ multiplex PCR was the method, and the copy in TCRdb shows in-frame clones only, minus some. The profile shows some 110,000 clones, about 59% of them singletons. The sample comes from a study of CD8+ T cells in alopecia areata. As for the study in general: The drug, oral tofacitinib, was given to treated patients at 5 to 10 mg twice daily.

Described treatment: oral pan-JAK inhibitor, 5-10 mg twice daily. Both peripheral blood and punch biopsies of lesional scalp skin were obtained from patients who had alopecia areata. Germline CDR1 is MNHEY and CDR2 is SVGAGI. V lost 10 bases to trimming and J lost 3 bases, with 7 bases between them. CDR3 length: 11 residues. The study, taken as a whole, reports: On tofacitinib, scalp clonality and expanded CD8+ clones among top 100 fell significantly.

The sequence came from a human donor with alopecia areata. The sequenced sample was CD8+ T cells sorted from blood, obtained at week 24, from a patient treated with tofacitinib. The chain couples TRBV6-5 to TRBJ2-1; no firm D call. CDR3 sequence (DNA): TGTGCCACTACGAACTACAATGAGCAGTTCTTC. Protein sequence: CATTNYNEQFF.